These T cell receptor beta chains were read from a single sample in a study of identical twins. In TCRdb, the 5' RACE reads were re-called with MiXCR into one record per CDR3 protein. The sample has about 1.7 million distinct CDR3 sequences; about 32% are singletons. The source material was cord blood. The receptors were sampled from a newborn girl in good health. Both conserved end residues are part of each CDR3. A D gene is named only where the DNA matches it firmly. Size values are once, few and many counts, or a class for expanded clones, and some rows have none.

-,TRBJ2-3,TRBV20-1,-,CCAPAGRGTDTQYF,TGCTGTGCCCCTGCGGGGCGAGGCACAGATACGCAGTATTTT
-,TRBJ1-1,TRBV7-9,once,CASKIQTGRNTEAFF,TGTGCCAGCAAAATCCAAACCGGCCGGAACACTGAAGCTTTCTTT
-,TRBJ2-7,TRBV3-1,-,CASSQGRPLGRGDNEQYF,TGTGCCAGCAGCCAAGGAAGACCCTTAGGCAGGGGGGACAATGAGCAGTACTTC
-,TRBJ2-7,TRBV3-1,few,CASSQDLLASYEQYF,TGTGCCAGCAGCCAAGATCTTCTAGCCTCCTACGAGCAGTACTTC
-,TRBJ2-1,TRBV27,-,CAGSLFGGQRSYNEQFF,TGTGCCGGCAGTCTATTCGGAGGGCAAAGGTCCTACAATGAGCAGTTCTTC
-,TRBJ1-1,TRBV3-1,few,CASSHTGERMNTEAFF,TGTGCCAGCAGCCATACCGGGGAGAGGATGAACACTGAAGCTTTCTTT
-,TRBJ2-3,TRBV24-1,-,CATSDPRDTSTDTQYF,TGTGCCACCAGTGATCCCCGGGACACTAGCACAGATACGCAGTATTTT
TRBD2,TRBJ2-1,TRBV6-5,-,CASSSAAGLSSYNEQFF,TGTGCCAGCAGTTCCGCAGCGGGGCTCAGCTCCTACAATGAGCAGTTCTTC
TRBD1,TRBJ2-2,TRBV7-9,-,CASSLAIGQGDTGELFF,TGTGCCAGCAGCTTAGCTATCGGACAGGGGGACACCGGGGAGCTGTTTTTT
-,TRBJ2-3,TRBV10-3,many,CAISATSPETDTQYF,TGTGCCATCAGTGCCACTAGCCCTGAGACAGATACGCAGTATTTT
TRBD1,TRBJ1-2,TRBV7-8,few,CASSYRGGIDNYGYTF,TGTGCCAGCAGCTACAGGGGAGGCATAGATAACTATGGCTACACCTTC
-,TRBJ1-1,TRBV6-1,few,CASSETYPGAEAFF,TGTGCCAGCAGTGAAACCTACCCCGGGGCTGAAGCTTTCTTT
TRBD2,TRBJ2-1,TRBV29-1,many,CSVATAGGPSYNEQFF,TGCAGCGTTGCGACAGCGGGGGGGCCCTCCTACAATGAGCAGTTCTTC
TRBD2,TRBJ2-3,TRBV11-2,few,CASSPGTRFGTDTQYF,TGTGCCAGCAGCCCCGGGACTAGATTTGGCACAGATACGCAGTATTTT
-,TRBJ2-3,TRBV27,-,CASSLSRGPDTQYF,TGTGCCAGCAGTTTATCTCGGGGGCCAGATACGCAGTATTTT
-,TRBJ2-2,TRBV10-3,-,CATSEPWEDTGELFF,TGTGCCACCAGTGAGCCCTGGGAGGACACCGGGGAGCTGTTTTTT
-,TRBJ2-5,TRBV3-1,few,CASSQAASQVTQYF,TGTGCCAGCAGCCAAGCGGCTAGTCAAGTGACCCAGTACTTC
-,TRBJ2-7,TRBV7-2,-,CASSPDLTGFYEQYF,TGTGCCAGCAGCCCCGACTTGACCGGCTTCTACGAGCAGTACTTC
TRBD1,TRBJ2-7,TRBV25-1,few,CASSALDRGNEQYF,TGTGCCAGCAGTGCCCTGGACAGGGGAAACGAGCAGTACTTC
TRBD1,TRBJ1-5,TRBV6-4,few,CASSDGTGPNQPQHF,TGTGCCAGCAGTGACGGGACAGGGCCTAATCAGCCCCAGCATTTT
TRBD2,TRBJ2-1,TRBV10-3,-,CDISGTSGSYNEQFF,TGTGACATCAGTGGGACTAGCGGGAGCTACAATGAGCAGTTCTTC
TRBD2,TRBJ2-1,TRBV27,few,CASSKSGRSNNEQFF,TGTGCCAGCAGCAAGAGCGGGAGAAGTAACAATGAGCAGTTCTTC
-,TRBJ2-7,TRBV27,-,CASKTDGYEQYF,TGTGCCAGCAAAACCGACGGCTACGAGCAGTACTTC
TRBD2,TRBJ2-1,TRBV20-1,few,CSARGTSGSYEQFF,TGCAGTGCTAGAGGCACTAGCGGGAGCTATGAGCAGTTCTTC
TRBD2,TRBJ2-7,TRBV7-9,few,CASSTRPVAGEFYEQYF,TGTGCCAGCAGCACCCGACCAGTAGCGGGAGAGTTCTACGAGCAGTACTTC
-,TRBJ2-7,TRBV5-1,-,CASSFQTRPFYNEQYF,TGCGCCAGCAGCTTTCAAACTCGCCCGTTCTACAATGAGCAGTACTTC
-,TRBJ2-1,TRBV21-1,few,CASSKESKGGEEQFF,TGTGCCAGCAGCAAAGAGTCTAAAGGTGGGGAAGAGCAGTTCTTC
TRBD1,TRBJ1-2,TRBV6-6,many,CASSYRQGDGYTF,TGTGCCAGCAGTTACAGGCAGGGGGATGGCTACACCTTC
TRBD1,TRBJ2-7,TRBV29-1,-,CSVGTGDEQYF,TGTAGCGTGGGGACAGGGGACGAGCAGTACTTC
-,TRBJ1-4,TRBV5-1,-,CASSFRRATNEKLFF,TGCGCCAGCAGTTTCAGGAGGGCAACTAATGAAAAACTGTTTTTT
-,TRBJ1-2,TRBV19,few,CASSIDPRGVDYGYTF,TGTGCCAGTAGTATAGATCCCAGGGGCGTGGACTATGGCTACACCTTC
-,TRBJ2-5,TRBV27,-,CASSLMPGFSQETQYF,TGTGCCAGCAGTTTAATGCCCGGTTTCTCCCAAGAGACCCAGTACTTC
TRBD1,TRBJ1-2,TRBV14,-,CASSQGPGQGFYGYTF,TGTGCCAGCAGCCAAGGACCGGGACAGGGATTCTATGGCTACACCTTC
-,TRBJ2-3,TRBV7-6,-,CASSLGVTVTSTDTQYF,TGTGCCAGCAGCTTAGGGGTGACAGTCACTAGCACAGATACGCAGTATTTT
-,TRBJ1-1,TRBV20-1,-,CSALDENTEAFF,TGCAGTGCTTTGGACGAGAACACTGAAGCTTTCTTT
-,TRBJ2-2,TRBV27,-,CASRGNRVVNTGELFF,TGTGCCAGCAGGGGTAACAGGGTGGTGAACACCGGGGAGCTGTTTTTT
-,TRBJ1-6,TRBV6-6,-,CASSYDRGYSPLHF,TGTGCCAGCAGTTACGACAGAGGATATTCACCCCTCCACTTT
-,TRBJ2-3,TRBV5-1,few,CASSSHASGTDTQYF,TGCGCCAGCAGCTCCCACGCTAGCGGCACAGATACGCAGTATTTT
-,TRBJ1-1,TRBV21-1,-,CASSKIRQNTEAFF,TGTGCCAGCAGCAAAATTAGACAGAACACTGAAGCTTTCTTT
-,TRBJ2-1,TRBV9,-,CASSVEAGEQFF,TGTGCCAGCAGCGTAGAGGCAGGCGAGCAGTTCTTC
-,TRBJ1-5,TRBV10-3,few,CAISDKGEGNQPQHF,TGTGCCATCAGTGATAAGGGGGAAGGCAATCAGCCCCAGCATTTT
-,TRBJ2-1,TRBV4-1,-,CASSQDSFPPGNEQFF,TGCGCCAGCAGCCAAGACTCGTTTCCTCCAGGGAATGAGCAGTTCTTC
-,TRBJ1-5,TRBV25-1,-,CASSEFLYRANQPQHF,TGTGCCAGCAGTGAATTTTTGTACAGGGCAAATCAGCCCCAGCATTTT
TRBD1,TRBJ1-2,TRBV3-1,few,CASSQTGTAVGYTF,TGTGCCAGCAGCCAAACAGGGACAGCGGTTGGCTACACCTTC
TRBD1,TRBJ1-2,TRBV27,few,CASKMRQGGYGYTF,TGTGCCAGCAAAATGAGACAGGGAGGCTATGGCTACACCTTC
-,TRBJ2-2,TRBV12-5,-,CASGLGTWPGELFF,TGTGCTAGTGGTTTGGGGACCTGGCCCGGGGAGCTGTTTTTT
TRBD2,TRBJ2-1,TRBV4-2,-,CASSPRLAGGDYNEQFF,TGTGCCAGCAGCCCCCGTTTAGCGGGGGGGGATTACAATGAGCAGTTCTTC
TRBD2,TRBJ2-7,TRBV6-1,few,CASSPQRYIAGDSYEQYF,TGTGCCAGCAGCCCACAGCGCTATATAGCGGGAGACTCCTACGAGCAGTACTTC
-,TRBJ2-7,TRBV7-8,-,CASSLVLISNHEQYF,TGTGCCAGCAGCTTAGTGTTGATTAGCAACCACGAGCAGTACTTC
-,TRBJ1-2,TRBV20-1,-,CSGRGYGYTF,TGCAGTGGAAGGGGGTATGGCTACACCTTC
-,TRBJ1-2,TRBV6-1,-,CASETTGTSYGYTF,TGTGCCAGCGAAACCACCGGGACCAGCTATGGCTACACCTTC
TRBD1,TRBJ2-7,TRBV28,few,CASMDRTSEQYF,TGTGCCAGCATGGACAGGACATCCGAGCAGTACTTC
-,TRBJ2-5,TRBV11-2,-,CASGPKEETQYF,TGTGCCAGCGGCCCTAAAGAAGAGACCCAGTACTTC